This T cell receptor (beta chain) was obtained from a study of CD4 T cell repertoires in COVID-19. Study context: After around 11 days of IL-2 expansion, CFSE-low cells were relabeled and restimulated with other coronavirus spikes. Study-wide points: Between about 7 and 28% of SARS-CoV-2 clonotypes also appeared in SARS-CoV and/or HKU1 spike cultures. Several top expanded SARS-CoV-2-reactive clonotypes were shared by two or three memory subsets.

Using immunoSEQ multiplex PCR, the repertoire was profiled, and TCRdb retains in-frame clones only, with some absent. The repertoire holds 20,000 or so clones, with 80% to 90% as singletons. No culture step preceded sequencing of the ex vivo isolated memory T cells. About this clone: Its antigen is not known.

This material consisted of central memory CD4+ T cells from blood, taken before the COVID-19 pandemic. This clonotype originated in a human donor who had COVID-19.

In DNA form, the CDR3 reads TGTGCCAGCAGCCTGGTGGGACAGGGGTACTCTGGGGCCAACGTCCTGACTTTC. It translates to CASSLVGQGYSGANVLTF. This chain uses TRBV5-5 with TRBJ2-6; 10 nucleotides match TRBD1. CDR1 and CDR2 (germline): SGHKS, YYEKEE (reference sequence). V lost 4 bases to trimming and J lost 0 bases; unmatched junction nucleotides: 7. This CDR3 spans 18 amino acids. Looking up the rest from reference TRBV5-5 and TRBJ2-6 gives the full variable domain: DAGVTQSPTHLIKTRGQQVTLRCSPISGHKSVSWYQQVLGQGPQFIFQYYEKEERGRGNFPDRFSARQFPNYSSELNVNALLLGDSALYLCASSLVGQGYSGANVLTFGAGSRLTVL.